Each of the 7 T cell receptor beta chains below was sequenced from the same sample in a study of shared clonotypes between healthy human individuals. Clones were sequenced by immunoSEQ multiplex PCR, and TCRdb holds only the in-frame ones, with some missing. The sample consists of over a million clones, approximately 70% of them appearing once. Sequenced input: memory CD4+ T cells sorted from blood. As for subset: CD45RA-negative fraction. These receptors all stem from a man younger than 35 in good health.

The chain employs TRBV7-2 and TRBJ1-5, with D unresolved. Germline-derived CDR1 and CDR2 are SGHTA and FQGNSA. V was cut by 4 bases and J by 10 bases, with 14 bases left in between. The CDR3 sequence is 13 residues long. The CDR3 spells CASSSEYRLPQHF. The DNA for the CDR3 is TGTGCCAGCAGCTCAGAGTACCGCCTCCCCCAGCATTTT.

This chain links TRBV5-1 with TRBJ2-7, with D maybe TRBD1 (6 bases). Germline assignment: CDR1 SGHRS and CDR2 YFSETQ. CDR3 length: 16 residues. V lost 4 bases and J 0 bases, leaving 17 bases between the germline ends. The DNA for the CDR3 is TGCGCCAGCAGCCCACAGGGTGGCGGAATCTCCTACGAGCAGTACTTC. Translation gives CASSPQGGGISYEQYF.

V usage is TRBV11-2 and J usage is TRBJ1-1; a weak D match, TRBD1 (6 bases). The CDR3 sequence is 14 residues long. Germline V CDR1 and CDR2: SGHAT, FQNNGV. Trimming removed 5 bases at V and 4 bases at J, with 14 bases between. CDR3 sequence: CASSGIRGFTEAFF. The DNA of the CDR3 is TGTGCCAGCAGCGGAATAAGGGGGTTCACTGAAGCTTTCTTT.

Concerning this clone itself: Other DNA sequences within the sample encode an identical CDR3. V is TRBV11-2 and J is TRBJ2-7, with 9 bases that match TRBD1. V lost 2 bases, J lost 1 base, and 3 bases stayed unmatched. CDR3 size: 15 residues. Germline CDR1 and CDR2: SGHAT and FQNNGV. The CDR3 bases are TGTGCCAGCAGCTTATCCGGGACAGGGTCCTACGAGCAGTACTTC. This gives the protein CASSLSGTGSYEQYF.

This chain uses TRBV21-1 with TRBJ2-1; the D call TRBD2 from the table was never checked on the DNA. TRBV21-1 is a listed pseudogene. This CDR3 contains 16 residues. CDR3: CASSKALLEPYNEQFF. DNA for the CDR3: TGTGCCAGCAGCAAAGCGCTTTTGGAGCCCTACAATGAGCAGTTCTTC.

This sequence joins TRBV30 and TRBJ2-1; 9 bases align to TRBD2. The CDR3 consists of 14 residues. The germline CDR1 and CDR2 sequences are GTSNPN and SVGIG (reference sequence). The ends lost 3 bases at V and 5 bases at J; junction bases unmatched: 5. CDR3 DNA: TGTGCCTGGAGCGCCGGGACTAGCCACAATGAGCAGTTCTTC. As protein: CAWSAGTSHNEQFF.

Worth noting for this clone: The same CDR3 arises from other DNA sequences in this sample as well. The chain joins TRBV18 to TRBJ2-1, with 9 bases that match TRBD2. V was clipped by 3 bases and J by 4 bases; unmatched bases: 4. The CDR3 length is 15 residues. In germline, CDR1 is KGHSH, CDR2 LQKENI. CDR3 DNA: TGTGCCAGCTCACCCCCCGCGGGAGGGTACAATGAGCAGTTCTTC. Translated: CASSPPAGGYNEQFF.